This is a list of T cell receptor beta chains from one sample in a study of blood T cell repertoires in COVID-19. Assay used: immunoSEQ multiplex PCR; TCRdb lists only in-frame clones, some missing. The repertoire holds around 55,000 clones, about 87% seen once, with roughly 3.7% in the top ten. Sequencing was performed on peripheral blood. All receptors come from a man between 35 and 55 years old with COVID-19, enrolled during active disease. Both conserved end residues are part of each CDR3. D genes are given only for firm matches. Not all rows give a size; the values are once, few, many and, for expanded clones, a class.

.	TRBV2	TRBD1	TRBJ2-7	TGTGCCAGCAAGGACAGGGCCTACGAGCAGTACTTC	CASKDRAYEQYF
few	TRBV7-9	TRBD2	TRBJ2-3	TGTGCCAGCAGCCCCCTTCTTCGGACTAGCGGGAGGGATACAGATACGCAGTATTTT	CASSPLLRTSGRDTDTQYF
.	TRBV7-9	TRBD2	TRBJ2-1	TGTGCCAGCAGCTTAGCCGGCACTAGCGGAGTCAATGAGCAGTTCTTC	CASSLAGTSGVNEQFF
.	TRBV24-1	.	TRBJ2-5	TGTGCCACCAGTGAGGCCGGAGCGGAGACCCAGTACTTC	CATSEAGAETQYF
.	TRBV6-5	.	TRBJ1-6	TGTGCCAGCAGGAGACAGGACAGCAATTCACCCCTCCACTTT	CASRRQDSNSPLHF
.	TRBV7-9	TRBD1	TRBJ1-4	TGTGCCAGCAGCTCTGACAGGGTTGGAAAACTGTTTTTT	CASSSDRVGKLFF
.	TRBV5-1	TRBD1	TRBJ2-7	TGCGCCAGCAGCTTGGCTGGGACAGGTAACGAGCAGTACTTC	CASSLAGTGNEQYF
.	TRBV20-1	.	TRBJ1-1	TGCAGTGCTAGTGGCGGTGTCCAGGAAGCTTTCTTT	CSASGGVQEAFF
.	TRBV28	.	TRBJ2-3	TGTGCCAGCAGTTTAGGAGGACGCACAGATACGCAGTATTTT	CASSLGGRTDTQYF
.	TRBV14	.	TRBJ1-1	TGTGCCAGCAGCCTGACAGAGAACACTGAAGCTTTCTTT	CASSLTENTEAFF
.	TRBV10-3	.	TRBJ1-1	TGTGCCATCAGTGAGTCAGGGGTCGAAGCTTTCTTT	CAISESGVEAFF
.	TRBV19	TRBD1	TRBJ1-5	TGTGCCAGTAGTACCCTCGGGACAGGCCACCAGCCCCAGCATTTT	CASSTLGTGHQPQHF
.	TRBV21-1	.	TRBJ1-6	TGTGCCAGCAGCAAAGCCGAGGGTAAGGATTCACCCCTCCACTTT	CASSKAEGKDSPLHF
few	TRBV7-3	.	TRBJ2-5	TGTGCCAGCAGCTTAGACAGCCAAGAGACCCAGTACTTC	CASSLDSQETQYF
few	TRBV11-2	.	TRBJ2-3	TGTGCCAGCAGCCGGACCCCGGGGGTGGGCACAGATACGCAGTATTTT	CASSRTPGVGTDTQYF
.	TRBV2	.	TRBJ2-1	TGTGCCAGCAGTGAACATCGTCAGGGGCTCTACAATGAGCAGTTCTTC	CASSEHRQGLYNEQFF
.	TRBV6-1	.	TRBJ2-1	TGTGCCAGCAGTGATACTAGATTATTAGGCAATGAGCAGTTCTTC	CASSDTRLLGNEQFF
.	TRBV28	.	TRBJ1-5	TGTGCCAGCAGTTTGATACAGCTAAATCAGCCCCAGCATTTT	CASSLIQLNQPQHF
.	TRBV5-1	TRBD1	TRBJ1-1	TGCGCCAGCAGCCGGGACAGGGTTATAGGCACTGAAGCTTTCTTT	CASSRDRVIGTEAFF
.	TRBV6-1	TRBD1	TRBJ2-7	TGTGCCAGCAGTGAACAGGGGGCGGCATACGAGCAGTACTTC	CASSEQGAAYEQYF
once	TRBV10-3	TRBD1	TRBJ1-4	TGTGCCATCAGTGACCCCGGGACAGGGAATGAAAAACTGTTTTTT	CAISDPGTGNEKLFF
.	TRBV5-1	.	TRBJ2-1	TGCGCCAGCAGCCCCGACAGGGAGGCCTACAATGAGCAGTTCTTC	CASSPDREAYNEQFF
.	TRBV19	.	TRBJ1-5	TGTGCCAGTAGTATCCAGGGTAGCAATCAGCCCCAGCATTTT	CASSIQGSNQPQHF
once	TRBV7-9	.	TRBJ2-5	TGTGCCAGCCTTAGGGGGGAGACCCAGTACTTC	CASLRGETQYF
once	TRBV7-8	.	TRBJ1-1	TGTGCCAGCAGCTTAGATTCGGGGGGCCGAAGGACTGAAGCTTTCTTT	CASSLDSGGRRTEAFF
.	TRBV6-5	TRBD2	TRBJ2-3	TGTGCCACCCGACCCGGGGACTACACAGATACGCAGTATTTT	CATRPGDYTDTQYF
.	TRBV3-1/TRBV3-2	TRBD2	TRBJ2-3	TGTGCCAGCAGCCGGGGGACTAGCGGAAACACAGATACGCAGTATTTT	CASSRGTSGNTDTQYF
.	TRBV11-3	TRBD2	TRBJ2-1	TGTGCCAGCAGCTTAGCTGCGGGGGATAACAATGAGCAGTTCTTC	CASSLAAGDNNEQFF
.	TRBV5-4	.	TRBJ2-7	TGTGCCAGCAGCCATGAAGGGGGTGGAAGCGAGCAGTACTTC	CASSHEGGGSEQYF
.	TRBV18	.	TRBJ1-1	TGTGCCAGCTCACCAATGTGGACAACGAACACTGAAGCTTTCTTT	CASSPMWTTNTEAFF
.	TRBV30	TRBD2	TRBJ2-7	TGTGCCTGGAGAGGGACTAGCGGGAGGGAGCAGTACTTC	CAWRGTSGREQYF
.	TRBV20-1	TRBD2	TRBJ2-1	TGCAGTGCTAGTGGCGGGAGCTCCTACAATGAGCAGTTCTTC	CSASGGSSYNEQFF
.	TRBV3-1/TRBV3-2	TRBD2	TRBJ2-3	TGTGCCAGCAGCCCAGAGTCCATCCTCCTAGCGGGACTGGGGGGGGATACGCAGTATTTT	CASSPESILLAGLGGDTQYF
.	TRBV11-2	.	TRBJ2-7	TGTGCCAGCAGCTTTACGGAGTTCGCCGAGCAGTACTTC	CASSFTEFAEQYF
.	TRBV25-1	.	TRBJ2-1	TGTGCCACCGGGACTGCGTGGAATGAGCAGTTCTTC	CATGTAWNEQFF
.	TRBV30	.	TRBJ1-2	TGTGCCTGGAGTGTAAGGGGTTCAGGTGGCTACACCTTC	CAWSVRGSGGYTF
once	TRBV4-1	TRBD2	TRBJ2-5	TGCGCCAGCAGCCAAGACGACGGGAGGAGAGAGACCCAGTACTTC	CASSQDDGRRETQYF
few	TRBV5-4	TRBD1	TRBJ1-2	TGTGCCAGCAGCTCACAGGGGGGCTATGGCTACACCTTC	CASSSQGGYGYTF
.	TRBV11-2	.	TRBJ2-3	TGTGCCAGCAGCTTAGATGGGACTGGCGGCACAGATACGCAGTATTTT	CASSLDGTGGTDTQYF
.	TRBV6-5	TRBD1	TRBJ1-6	TGTGCCAGCAGAGACAGGGGGTCTGGGCCCCTCCACTTT	CASRDRGSGPLHF
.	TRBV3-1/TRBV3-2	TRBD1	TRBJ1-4	TGTGCCAGCAGCCTACGGAGGACAGGGGGCGAGGGTGAAAAACTGTTTTTT	CASSLRRTGGEGEKLFF
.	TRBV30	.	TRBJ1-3	TGTGCCTGGAGGGGACAAGGGGCTGGAAACACCATATATTTT	CAWRGQGAGNTIYF
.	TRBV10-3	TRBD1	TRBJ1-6	TGTGCCATCCGGACAGGGGATAATTCACCCCTCCACTTT	CAIRTGDNSPLHF
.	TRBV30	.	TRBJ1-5	TGTGCCTGGAGTGTAAGCCTGATCAATCAGCCCCAGCATTTT	CAWSVSLINQPQHF
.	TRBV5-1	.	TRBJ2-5	TGCGCCAGCAGCTTGACAGCCAACAAGGAGACCCAGTACTTC	CASSLTANKETQYF
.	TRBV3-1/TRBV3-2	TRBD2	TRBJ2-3	TGTGCCAGCAGCCAAACCGGGACTAGCGGGAGGGAGTCGGATACGCAGTATTTT	CASSQTGTSGRESDTQYF
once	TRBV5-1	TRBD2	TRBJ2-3	TGCGCCAGCAGGCAGGGGACTAGCGGGAGTCAGGGCACAGATACGCAGTATTTT	CASRQGTSGSQGTDTQYF
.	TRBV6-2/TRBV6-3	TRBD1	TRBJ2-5	TGTGCCAGCAGTTACTCGGAGACAGGGACATTCCAAGAGACCCAGTACTTC	CASSYSETGTFQETQYF
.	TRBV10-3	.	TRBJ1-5	TGTGCCATCAGTGAGAGGGGGGGACGGGATAGCAATCAGCCCCAGCATTTT	CAISERGGRDSNQPQHF
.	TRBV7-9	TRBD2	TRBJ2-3	TGTGCCAGCAGCCTCGGACCGGGAGGGAGGACAGATACGCAGTATTTT	CASSLGPGGRTDTQYF
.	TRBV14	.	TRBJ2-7	TGTGCCAGCAGCCAAGTCAGGTCCTACGAGCAGTACTTC	CASSQVRSYEQYF